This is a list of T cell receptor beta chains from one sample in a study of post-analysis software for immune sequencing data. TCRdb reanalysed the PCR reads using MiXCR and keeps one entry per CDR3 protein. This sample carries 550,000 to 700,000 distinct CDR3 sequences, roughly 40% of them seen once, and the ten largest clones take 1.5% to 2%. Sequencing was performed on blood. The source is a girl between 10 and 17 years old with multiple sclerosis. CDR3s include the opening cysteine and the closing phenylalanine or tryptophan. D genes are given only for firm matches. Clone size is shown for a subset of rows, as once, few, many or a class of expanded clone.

DNA: TGCGCCAGCAGCTTGGGCTACGAGATCAACTATGGCTACACCTTC
CDR3: CASSLGYEINYGYTF
size: -
D: -
V: TRBV5-1
J: TRBJ1-2

DNA: TGTGCCAGCAGCCCCGTTCGGGGAGGAGCGTGGGCAGATACGCAGTATTTT
CDR3: CASSPVRGGAWADTQYF
size: -
D: -
V: TRBV12-3/TRBV12-4
J: TRBJ2-3

DNA: TGCGCCAGCAGCTTGGGGGAGGGCTACAATGAGCAGTTCTTC
CDR3: CASSLGEGYNEQFF
size: -
D: TRBD2
V: TRBV5-1
J: TRBJ2-1

DNA: TGTGCCAGCAGTTTTACGACGGGGGGATATGGCTACACCTTC
CDR3: CASSFTTGGYGYTF
size: -
D: -
V: TRBV27
J: TRBJ1-2

DNA: TGTGCCAGCAGCTCCGGGACTAGATCGAGCTACGAGCAGTACTTC
CDR3: CASSSGTRSSYEQYF
size: -
D: TRBD2
V: TRBV7-9
J: TRBJ2-7

DNA: TGTGCCAGCAGTTACATCCGCGGGTCTGGGGCCAACGTCCTGACTTTC
CDR3: CASSYIRGSGANVLTF
size: -
D: -
V: TRBV27
J: TRBJ2-6

DNA: TGTGCCAGCAACCAAGGGGCTAACTATGGCTACACCTTC
CDR3: CASNQGANYGYTF
size: -
D: -
V: TRBV28
J: TRBJ1-2

DNA: TGTGCCAGCAGTGTCGGGACTAGCGGGGGGTACCAAGAGACCCAGTACTTC
CDR3: CASSVGTSGGYQETQYF
size: -
D: TRBD2
V: TRBV12-3/TRBV12-4
J: TRBJ2-5

DNA: TGTGCCAGCAGCCAAATACATCTAGTCTCGAACACTGAAGCTTTCTTT
CDR3: CASSQIHLVSNTEAFF
size: few
D: -
V: TRBV7-9
J: TRBJ1-1

DNA: TGTGCCAGCAGATCAGGGAATGGCAATCAGCCCCAGCATTTT
CDR3: CASRSGNGNQPQHF
size: -
D: -
V: TRBV7-8
J: TRBJ1-5

DNA: TGTGCCATCAGTACCCAGAGCTCTGGGGCCAACGTCCTGACTTTC
CDR3: CAISTQSSGANVLTF
size: few
D: -
V: TRBV10-3
J: TRBJ2-6

DNA: TGCGCCAGCAGCTCCTGTCGGGGACGGCAAGATACGCAGTATTTT
CDR3: CASSSCRGRQDTQYF
size: -
D: -
V: TRBV5-1
J: TRBJ2-3

DNA: TGTGCCAGCAGACCGACAGGGGCAATCACCGGGGAGCTGTTTTTT
CDR3: CASRPTGAITGELFF
size: -
D: TRBD1
V: TRBV3-1
J: TRBJ2-2

DNA: TGTGCCAGCAGTCCCGGACAGACGAATCAGCCCCAGCATTTT
CDR3: CASSPGQTNQPQHF
size: -
D: -
V: TRBV28
J: TRBJ1-5

DNA: TGTGCCATCAGTGAGTCGAGGGGAGGCGGGGAGCTGTTTTTT
CDR3: CAISESRGGGELFF
size: -
D: -
V: TRBV10-3
J: TRBJ2-2